These 7 T cell receptor beta chains share one sample of origin, sequenced in a study of shared clonotypes between healthy human individuals. The table came from immunoSEQ multiplex PCR; TCRdb's copy has only in-frame clones and leaves some out. The data contain fewer than 1.6 million clones, 98% of them singletons. Specimen: naive CD4+ T cells sorted from blood. Subset in this sample: CD45RA+ positively selected. Receptors were obtained from a young man in good health.

The CDR3 bases are TGTGCCACTACAGGGGTGAGCAATCAGCCCCAGCATTTT. Translation gives CATTGVSNQPQHF. The rearrangement links TRBV10-3 to TRBJ1-5; TRBD1 agrees at 7 bases. J gave up 1 base and V 10 bases, and 4 bases lay outside the gene matches. The CDR3 has 13 residues. Per the germline V gene, CDR1 is ENHRY and CDR2 is SYGVKD.

The rearrangement joins TRBV14 to TRBJ1-5, with D possibly being TRBD1 (6 bases). V shed 6 bases and J shed 5 bases, with 11 bases lying between them. The CDR3 covers 13 residues. CDR1 and CDR2 (germline): SGHDN, FVKESK. The CDR3 nucleotides read TGTGCCAGCAGTACAGGGTTGGATCAGCCCCAGCATTTT. Translated: CASSTGLDQPQHF.

The chain couples TRBV10-1 to TRBJ1-1; TRBD1 aligns across 8 bases. The CDR3 is made up of 14 amino acids. Trimming removed 5 bases from V and 6 bases from J; junction bases left unmatched: 8. CDR1 and CDR2 from the germline V gene are WNHNN and SYGVQD (reference sequence). The CDR3: CASSFSGQAAEAFF. In nucleotides, the CDR3 is TGCGCCAGCAGTTTCTCGGGACAGGCGGCTGAAGCTTTCTTT.

The genes are TRBV19 and TRBJ2-5; 7 bases match TRBD2. The CDR3 has 17 residues. Unmatched junction bases numbered 12, after V lost 3 bases and J lost 2 bases. The V gene's germline CDR1 is LNHDA and CDR2 SQIVND (reference sequence). The CDR3 sequence is CASSIASLGTKQETQYF. In DNA, the CDR3 is TGTGCCAGTAGTATTGCCTCCCTCGGGACTAAACAAGAGACCCAGTACTTC.

As concerns this clone: This specimen includes other DNA sequences encoding the same CDR3. This chain uses TRBV6-5 with TRBJ2-2, with 7 positions matching TRBD1. Losses at the gene ends were 6 bases for V and 2 bases for J; bases not matched to a gene: 6. CDR3 length: 15 amino acids. Looked up from germline, CDR1 is MNHEY and CDR2 is SVGAGI. CDR3 sequence (DNA): TGTGCCAGCAGAACCGGGACAGCTAACACCGGGGAGCTGTTTTTT. Residues: CASRTGTANTGELFF.

V usage is TRBV4-1 and J usage is TRBJ2-7, with D tentatively TRBD1 or TRBD2 (5 bases each). The germline V gene has CDR1 MGHRA and CDR2 YSYEKL. CDR3 size: 17 residues. With 4 bases removed from V and 0 bases from J, the gap between germline ends came to 19 bases. CDR3 DNA sequence: TGCGCCAGCAGCCCCGGCTGGGGTAGCGACAGCTCCTACGAGCAGTACTTC. This encodes CASSPGWGSDSSYEQYF.

V gene TRBV11-1 combines with J gene TRBJ2-1, with TRBD2 matching 8 bases. The germline V gene encodes CDR1 SGHAT and CDR2 FQDESV (reference sequence). V lost 7 bases and J lost 2; bases outside the gene matches: 7. The CDR3 covers 15 residues. The CDR3 region has the DNA TGTGCCAGCACCCTTGTGCGGGGGGCCTACAATGAGCAGTTCTTC. Residues: CASTLVRGAYNEQFF.